The clone carrying this T cell receptor beta chain was found many times. Its antigen remains unknown. Per germline, CDR1 SGHTA and CDR2 FQGNSA. The CDR3 loop spans 17 amino acids. With 5 bases clipped from V and 5 bases from J, the junction kept 14 bases outside the gene matches. The sample belongs to a study of T-cell reconstitution after alpha-beta-depleted transplantation in children. Notes on the study in general: From newly produced T cells came most of the T-cell counts and diversity one year after transplant.

Preparation of the TCRbeta library used unique molecular identifiers. One entry per CDR3 protein, called by TCRdb with MiXCR from the PCR reads. The sample includes hundreds of thousands of distinct CDR3 sequences, around 7.8% of them seen just once. This sequence joins TRBV7-2 and TRBJ1-5; TRBD1 matches 8 bases. This TCR came from a male patient aged 10 to 17 who had a stem cell transplant for acute lymphoblastic leukemia, so the T cells may come from the graft donor. The material was PBMCs, mostly from graft donor cells, obtained 180 days after TCRalphabeta/CD19-depleted stem cell transplant. Here the CDR3 reads CASSHGALDRGYQPQHF. Written as DNA, the CDR3 is TGTGCCAGCAGCCACGGCGCGCTTGACAGGGGCTATCAGCCCCAGCATTTT. Using reference TRBV7-2 and TRBJ1-5 for the parts outside the CDR3, the full variable domain is GAGVSQSPSNKVTEKGKDVELRCDPISGHTALYWYRQSLGQGLEFLIYFQGNSAPDKSGLPSDRFSAERTGGSVSTLTIQRTQQEDSAVYLCASSHGALDRGYQPQHFGDGTRLSIL.